The 9 T cell receptor beta chains below were found in one sample sequenced in a study of blood T cell repertoires in COVID-19. Sequenced by immunoSEQ multiplex PCR; TCRdb stores in-frame clones only, minus some. The sample carries about 110,000 clones, more than 70% recorded once. Sequences were obtained from peripheral blood. These receptors all stem from a man aged 40-50 years with active or convalescent COVID-19.

The chain links TRBV15 to TRBJ1-2, with D perhaps matching TRBD1 (6 bases). The CDR3 covers 14 residues. Trimming stripped 5 bases from V and 8 bases from J, with 18 bases between. Germline-derived CDR1 and CDR2 are LNHNV and YYDKDF (reference sequence). This CDR3 reads CATSLDSNRGGYTF. For the CDR3, the DNA is TGTGCCACCAGCTTGGACAGCAATCGAGGGGGCTACACCTTC. The full variable domain, in which reference TRBV15 and TRBJ1-2 provide the parts outside the CDR3, is DAMVIQNPRYQVTQFGKPVTLSCSQTLNHNVMYWYQQKSSQAPKLLFHYYDKDFNNEADTPDNFQSRRPNTSFCFLDIRSPGLGDTAMYLCATSLDSNRGGYTFGSGTRLTVV.

V is TRBV3-1 (or the pseudogene TRBV3-2) and J is TRBJ2-7; 7 bases are a match to TRBD2. CDR1 is LGHDT and CDR2 is YNNKEL in the germline V gene (reference sequence). This CDR3 region has 18 residues. V was pared by 4 bases and J by 2 bases, with 17 bases of the junction left unmatched. CDR3 residues: CASSPLIPGLLFPYEQYF. The DNA of the CDR3 is TGTGCCAGCAGCCCCCTTATACCGGGACTACTATTCCCCTACGAGCAGTACTTC.

This chain links TRBV2 with TRBJ1-2; 11 nucleotides agree with TRBD1. CDR1 SNHLY and CDR2 FYNNEI come from the germline V gene. Trimming removed 5 bases from V and 4 bases from J; junction bases left unmatched: 9. The CDR3 sequence is 16 residues long. The CDR3 protein is CASSWGQGVGFYGYTF. DNA of the CDR3: TGTGCCAGCAGTTGGGGACAGGGGGTGGGGTTCTATGGCTACACCTTC.

J is TRBJ2-7 and V is TRBV10-3; D gene uncertain. Trimming left V 6 bases short and J 1 base short, with 7 bases between. The CDR3 spans 12 residues. Germline V gene lookup returns CDR1 ENHRY and CDR2 SYGVKD. CDR3 in DNA: TGTGCCATCAGGGGCCCTTCCTACGAGCAGTACTTC. Translation gives CAIRGPSYEQYF.

The chain recombines TRBV6-2 or TRBV6-3 with TRBJ1-1; D might be TRBD1 (5 bases). The V end was cut by 2 bases, the J end by 1 base, with 17 bases between. The CDR3 consists of 17 residues. CDR1 MNHEY and CDR2 SVGEGT come from the germline V gene. The CDR3: CASSYGGYGPRNTEAFF. The CDR3 region has the DNA TGTGCCAGCAGTTACGGGGGGTACGGCCCGCGGAACACTGAAGCTTTCTTT.

The sample holds a few counts of this clone. V gene TRBV27 combines with J gene TRBJ2-5; D may be TRBD2 (6 bases). Germline V gene data show CDR1 as MNHEY and CDR2 as SMNVEV (reference sequence). The CDR3 consists of 15 residues. V lost 6 bases, J lost 5 bases, and 19 bases lay in between. The DNA for the CDR3 is TGTGCCAGCAGGGGAGGACAAATCCCGGGGGAGACCCAGTACTTC. This encodes CASRGGQIPGETQYF.

The chain links TRBV3-1 (or the pseudogene TRBV3-2) to TRBJ2-4; 8 positions match TRBD2. The CDR3 runs to 18 residues. Losses at the gene ends were 0 bases for V and 3 bases for J; bases not matched to a gene: 10. Germline CDR1 reads LGHDT; CDR2 reads YNNKEL (reference sequence). Here the CDR3 reads CASSQEGDVSGNKNIQYF. DNA of the CDR3: TGTGCCAGCAGCCAAGAGGGGGACGTTAGCGGGAACAAAAACATTCAGTACTTC.

This chain links TRBV9 with TRBJ2-7, with TRBD1 matching over 8 bases. In germline, CDR1 is SGDLS, CDR2 YYNGEE. The ends lost 7 bases at V and 1 base at J; junction bases unmatched: 10. The CDR3 loop spans 15 amino acids. The CDR3 sequence is CASSTGQGGSYEQYF. CDR3 nucleotides: TGTGCCAGCTCTACCGGACAGGGCGGATCCTACGAGCAGTACTTC.

The chain employs TRBV15 and TRBJ2-1, with D perhaps TRBD2 (5 bases). This CDR3 region has 17 residues. The V gene lost 1 base and the J gene lost 4 bases, with 17 bases spanning the gap. CDR1 is LNHNV and CDR2 is YYDKDF in the germline V gene (reference sequence). CDR3 sequence: CATSRGLTNPPYNEQFF. In nucleotides, the CDR3 is TGTGCCACCAGCAGAGGGTTGACTAATCCCCCATACAATGAGCAGTTCTTC.